Listed here is a single T cell receptor beta chain. This sample stems from a study of blood T cell repertoires in COVID-19. Turning to the study itself: Whether acute or convalescent, the COVID-19 samples came from the United States, Italy and Spain. Sample material is recorded as cDNA or gDNA derived from T cells, B-cell-depleted T cells, or PBMCs.

Unmatched junction bases numbered 7, after V lost 5 bases and J lost 8 bases. The CDR3 is made up of 14 amino acids. Germline V CDR1 and CDR2: SNHLY, FYNNEI. Original methodology: The authors estimated nucleated cell counts from reference gene primer amplification. Using immunoSEQ multiplex PCR, the repertoire was profiled, and TCRdb retains in-frame clones only, with some absent. V, J and clone size are those of that table, while D and trimming were read from the DNA. The sample has 14,000 to 15,000 clones; approximately 86% are singletons. The source material was peripheral blood. V and J are TRBV2 and TRBJ2-1; 9 nucleotides agree with TRBD1. The clonotype was recovered from a human donor in a cohort sampled during active COVID-19. CDR3: CASSYGQGRDEQFF. CDR3 bases: TGTGCCAGCAGTTATGGACAGGGGAGAGATGAGCAGTTCTTC.